This TCR beta chain was profiled in a study of blood T cells in healthy people across ages. Only a few counts were recorded for this clonotype. Germline V gene sequence: CDR1 SGHRS, CDR2 YFSETQ. This CDR3 comprises 14 residues. Together with a sample-barcoded 5' primer, a J-beta primer mix was included in a second PCR lasting about 7 to 11 cycles. TCRdb fed the 5' RACE reads into MiXCR, producing one record per CDR3 protein. The data contain around 800,000 distinct CDR3 sequences, roughly 26% of them seen just once; the ten biggest clones take up less than 3.5%. These data also formed part of another study, on T cells of mothers and their children.

This chain connects TRBV5-1 to TRBJ2-5, with TRBD2 identical over 9 bases. The DNA end favors TRBJ2-7, so the J call may be wrong. This TCR derives from a boy aged 10-17 years in good health. The sequenced sample was blood. Here the CDR3 DNA reads TGCGCCAGCAGCTTGGGGACTAGCGACAGCGAGCAGTACTTC. Translating gives CASSLGTSDSEQYF.